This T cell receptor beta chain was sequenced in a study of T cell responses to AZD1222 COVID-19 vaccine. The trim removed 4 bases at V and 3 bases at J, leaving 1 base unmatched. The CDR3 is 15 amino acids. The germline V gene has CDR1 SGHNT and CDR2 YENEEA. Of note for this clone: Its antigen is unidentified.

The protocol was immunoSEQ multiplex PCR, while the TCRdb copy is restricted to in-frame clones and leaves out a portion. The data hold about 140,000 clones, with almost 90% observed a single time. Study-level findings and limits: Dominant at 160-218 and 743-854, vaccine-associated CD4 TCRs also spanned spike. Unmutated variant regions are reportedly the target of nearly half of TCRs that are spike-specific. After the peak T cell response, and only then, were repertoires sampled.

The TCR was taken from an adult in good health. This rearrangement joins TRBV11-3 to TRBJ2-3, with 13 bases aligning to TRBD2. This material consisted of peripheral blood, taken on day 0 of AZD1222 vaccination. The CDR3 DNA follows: TGTGCCAGCAGCTCGGGACTAGCGGGGACAGATACGCAGTATTTT. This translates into CASSSGLAGTDTQYF.